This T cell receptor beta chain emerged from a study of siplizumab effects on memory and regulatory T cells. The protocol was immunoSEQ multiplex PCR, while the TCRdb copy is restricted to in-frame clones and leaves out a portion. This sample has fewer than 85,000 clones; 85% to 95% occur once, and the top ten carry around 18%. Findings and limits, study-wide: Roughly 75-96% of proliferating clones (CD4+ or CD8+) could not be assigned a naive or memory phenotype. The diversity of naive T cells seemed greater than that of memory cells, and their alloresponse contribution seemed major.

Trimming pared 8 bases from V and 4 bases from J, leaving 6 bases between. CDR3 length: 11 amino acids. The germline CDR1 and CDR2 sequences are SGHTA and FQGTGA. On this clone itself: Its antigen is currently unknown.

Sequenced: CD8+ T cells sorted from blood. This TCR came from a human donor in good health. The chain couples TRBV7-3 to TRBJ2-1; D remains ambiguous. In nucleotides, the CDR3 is TGTGCCAGCGGGCAGTACAATGAGCAGTTCTTC. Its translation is CASGQYNEQFF.